Listed here are 31 T cell receptor beta chains from one sample, sequenced in a study of blood T cell repertoires in COVID-19. TCRdb's table, derived via immunoSEQ multiplex PCR, lists solely in-frame clones and lacks some. The sample records under 150,000 clones, approximately 90% being singletons. Input material: PBMCs or T cells enriched from blood (not recorded which). The receptors here all came from a woman aged 25-40 years with acute COVID-19.

The gene calls are TRBV13 and TRBJ2-1, with TRBD2 as a possible D gene (6 bases). The CDR3 consists of 15 residues. CDR1 PRHDT and CDR2 FYEKMQ come from the germline V gene (reference sequence). V was pared by 1 base and J by 8 bases, with 15 bases between. CDR3 in DNA: TGTGCCAGCAGCTTAGCGGGAGAAGGTTTTTATGAGCAGTTCTTC. Protein: CASSLAGEGFYEQFF.

The V and J genes are TRBV30 and TRBJ1-4; the D is unclear. The CDR3 is 11 residues long. The ends were cut back, 0 bases at V and 8 bases at J, with 4 bases in the middle. The germline CDR1 and CDR2 sequences are GTSNPN and SVGIG (reference sequence). CDR3 loop: CAWSVSEKLFF. The DNA for the CDR3 is TGTGCCTGGAGTGTATCGGAAAAACTGTTTTTT.

This chain joins TRBV6-1 and TRBJ2-7, with 7 bases that match TRBD2. The CDR3 is made up of 14 amino acids. With V trimmed by 3 bases and J by 3 bases, 5 bases remained unmatched. The germline gives CDR1 MNHNS, CDR2 SASEGT. The CDR3, as DNA: TGTGCCAGCAGTGAGGGGGGAGGGAGCTACGAGCAGTACTTC. Amino acids: CASSEGGGSYEQYF.

This chain links TRBV2 with TRBJ2-2; TRBD1 is a possible D gene (6 bases). Germline lookup yields CDR1 SNHLY and CDR2 FYNNEI. V was clipped by 2 bases and J by 5 bases, with 9 bases between them. This CDR3 has 14 amino acids. The CDR3 nucleotides read TGTGCCAGCAGTGAATCAGGGGATACCGGGGAGCTGTTTTTT. This codes for CASSESGDTGELFF.

The rearrangement uses TRBV5-1 and TRBJ1-6; 7 bases map to TRBD1. The trim removed 0 bases at V and 9 bases at J, leaving 9 bases unmatched. In germline, CDR1 is SGHRS, CDR2 YFSETQ. This CDR3 comprises 16 residues. CDR3 residues: CASSLGDRIIGSPLHF. CDR3 nucleotides: TGCGCCAGCAGCTTGGGGGACAGAATCATAGGTTCACCCCTCCACTTT.

This clone came up once. Here the CDR3 DNA reads TGTGCCAGCAGCTCGGACTCTGGGCCCTACGAGCAGTACTTC. As protein: CASSSDSGPYEQYF. This chain connects TRBV7-2 to TRBJ2-7; a possible D gene is TRBD2 (5 bases). This CDR3 comprises 14 residues. Trimming removed 4 bases from V and 2 bases from J, with 12 bases in between. Germline CDR1 and CDR2: SGHTA and FQGNSA.

The J gene is TRBJ2-7, the V gene TRBV9; D is uncertain. Between the trimmed V and J ends, which lost 0 bases and 3 bases, there was a span of 7 bases. The length of the CDR3 is 13 residues. Germline V gives CDR1 SGDLS, CDR2 YYNGEE. CDR3 sequence: CASSVDAGYEQYF. The CDR3 coding sequence is TGTGCCAGCAGCGTAGACGCAGGCTACGAGCAGTACTTC.

The V and J genes are TRBV2 and TRBJ2-1; D perhaps matches TRBD2 (5 bases). Trimming pared 3 bases from V and 1 base from J, leaving 10 bases between. This CDR3 comprises 15 residues. CDR1 is SNHLY and CDR2 is FYNNEI in the germline V gene. The CDR3 DNA reads as TGTGCCAGCAGTGAGAGGGAGTCATCCTACAATGAGCAGTTCTTC. Residues: CASSERESSYNEQFF.

The chain employs TRBV29-1 and TRBJ2-5; 7 bases are a match to TRBD2. Germline V gives CDR1 SQVTM, CDR2 ANQGSEA. V lost 4 bases and J lost 4; bases outside the gene matches: 9. The CDR3 is made up of 14 amino acids. The CDR3 protein is CSVGSGLKGETQYF. Here the CDR3 DNA reads TGCAGCGTTGGTAGCGGGCTTAAGGGAGAGACCCAGTACTTC. The variable domain in full, completed from reference TRBV29-1 and TRBJ2-5, reads SAVISQKPSRDICQRGTSLTIQCQVDSQVTMMFWYRQQPGQSLTLIATANQGSEATYESGFVIDKFPISRPNLTFSTLTVSNMSPEDSSIYLCSVGSGLKGETQYFGPGTRLLVL.

The chain carries TRBV5-4 and TRBJ2-3; 9 bases fit TRBD1. V was pared by 5 bases and J by 4 bases, with 5 bases of the junction left unmatched. CDR3 length equals 14 residues. CDR1 is SGHNT, CDR2 YYREEE, per germline (reference sequence). CDR3 region: CASSLTGGADTQYF. DNA of the CDR3: TGTGCCAGCAGTCTAACAGGGGGCGCAGATACGCAGTATTTT.

This sequence joins TRBV3-1 (or the pseudogene TRBV3-2) and TRBJ1-2, with 7 bases fitting TRBD1. The V and J ends lost 0 bases and 1 base, in that order; junction bases with no gene match: 8. Germline-derived CDR1 and CDR2 are LGHDT and YNNKEL (reference sequence). This CDR3 spans 17 amino acids. The CDR3 nucleotides are TGTGCCAGCAGCCAAGATGAATGGGGGACAGTTAACTATGGCTACACCTTC. It encodes CASSQDEWGTVNYGYTF.

This chain connects TRBV2 to TRBJ2-5, with TRBD2 matching 9 bases. This CDR3 comprises 15 residues. Germline V gene data show CDR1 as SNHLY and CDR2 as FYNNEI. V shed 4 bases and J 5 bases; nucleotides not matched to a gene: 8. In DNA form, the CDR3 reads TGTGCCAGCAGTGTAATAGCGGGAGTCGAGGAGACCCAGTACTTC. It is translated as CASSVIAGVEETQYF.

J is TRBJ2-7 and V is TRBV4-2, with 12 bases matching TRBD2. The V gene end was trimmed by 0 bases and the J gene end by 6 bases; junction bases not matched to a gene: 12. The germline V gene has CDR1 LGHNA and CDR2 YNFKEQ. CDR3 length: 18 residues. CDR3 region: CASSQDPIKTSGSFEQYF. The CDR3 nucleotides read TGTGCCAGCAGCCAAGACCCTATAAAGACTAGCGGGAGTTTCGAGCAGTACTTC.

The chain is built from TRBV11-2 and TRBJ1-6, with 8 bases aligning to TRBD1. The V segment lost 4 bases and the J segment 10 bases; nucleotides outside the gene matches: 15. This CDR3 has 17 residues. Germline CDR1 reads SGHAT; CDR2 reads FQNNGV. CDR3 sequence reads: CASSWGYQGAIGSPLHF. The CDR3 DNA sequence: TGTGCCAGCAGCTGGGGATATCAGGGGGCGATTGGGTCACCCCTCCACTTT.

This chain joins TRBV10-3 and TRBJ1-2, with 9 bases identical to TRBD1. The CDR3 extends over 12 amino acids. V lost 10 bases, J lost 8 bases, and 8 bases stayed unmatched. Per germline, CDR1 ENHRY and CDR2 SYGVKD. The CDR3 DNA reads as TGTGCCACCGGACAGGGGTTCGGGGGCTACACCTTC. It codes for CATGQGFGGYTF.

The chain carries TRBV20-1 and TRBJ2-1; 7 bases line up with TRBD2. CDR3 size: 14 residues. V shed 3 bases and J 7 bases; nucleotides not matched to a gene: 9. Per germline, CDR1 DFQATT and CDR2 SNEGSKA (reference sequence). CDR3 in amino acids: CSASGAGTSNEQFF. In nucleotides, the CDR3 is TGCAGTGCTAGTGGAGCGGGAACCTCGAATGAGCAGTTCTTC.

The V call is TRBV10-2, the J call TRBJ2-3, with 8 bases that match TRBD2. In germline, CDR1 is WSHSY, CDR2 SAAADI. With V trimmed by 5 bases and J by 7 bases, 14 bases remained unmatched. The CDR3 is made up of 16 amino acids. The CDR3 is CASSQHLTGGQNTQYF. The DNA of the CDR3 is TGCGCCAGCAGTCAACACCTGACGGGAGGGCAAAATACGCAGTATTTT.

The rearrangement links TRBV16 to TRBJ2-3; tentatively, D is TRBD1 (6 bases). Germline V gene data show CDR1 as KGHSY and CDR2 as FQNENV. The V and J ends lost 4 bases and 6 bases respectively, with 14 bases between them. This CDR3 comprises 14 residues. DNA of the CDR3: TGTGCCAGCAGCCCCCCAGGGGCTCCCGATACGCAGTATTTT. It translates to CASSPPGAPDTQYF.

V and J are TRBV18 and TRBJ1-1, with a tentative D call TRBD1 (5 bases). The length of the CDR3 is 16 residues. The germline V gene has CDR1 KGHSH and CDR2 LQKENI. V gave up 1 base and J gave up 3 bases, with 15 bases separating them. CDR3 DNA sequence: TGTGCCAGCTCACCACGCCAGGGTTTTTCGGACACTGAAGCTTTCTTT. It specifies CASSPRQGFSDTEAFF. The full variable domain, its missing parts supplied by reference TRBV18 and TRBJ1-1, is NAGVMQNPRHLVRRRGQEARLRCSPMKGHSHVYWYRQLPEEGLKFMVYLQKENIIDESGMPKERFSAEFPKEGPSILRIQQVVRGDSAAYFCASSPRQGFSDTEAFFGQGTRLTVV.

The chain joins TRBV5-4 to TRBJ2-1; TRBD2 might be the D (7 bases). V was trimmed by 8 bases and J by 3 bases, leaving 24 bases between them. The germline V gene has CDR1 SGHNT and CDR2 YYREEE (reference sequence). This CDR3 is built from 17 residues. CDR3: CASCRGGGGRDYNEQFF. As DNA, the CDR3 is TGTGCCAGTTGTAGGGGGGGCGGAGGTAGAGACTACAATGAGCAGTTCTTC.

The rearrangement uses TRBV24-1 and TRBJ1-1; 7 bases agree with TRBD1. The CDR3 extends over 13 amino acids. V dropped 4 bases and J dropped 3; count of bases not matched to a gene: 1. Germline V gene data show CDR1 as KGHDR and CDR2 as SFDVKD. The CDR3 DNA sequence: TGTGCCACCAGTGAGCAGGGGGACACTGAAGCTTTCTTT. Amino acid sequence: CATSEQGDTEAFF.

The chain recombines TRBV3-1 (or the pseudogene TRBV3-2) with TRBJ1-1; TRBD1 is a possible D gene (5 bases). CDR1 is LGHDT, CDR2 YNNKEL, per germline (reference sequence). V lost 5 bases to trimming and J lost 1 base, with 11 bases between them. The CDR3 covers 14 residues. CDR3 nucleotide sequence: TGTGCCAGCAGCTCAACTCAGGGGAACACTGAAGCTTTCTTT. Encoded protein: CASSSTQGNTEAFF.

CDR3 region: CASSLGRGSYTF. The CDR3 nucleotides are TGTGCCAGCAGCTTAGGGCGGGGTAGCTACACCTTC. V and J are TRBV7-8 and TRBJ1-2, with unresolved D. CDR1 is SGHVS and CDR2 is FQNEAQ in the germline V gene. CDR3 length equals 12 residues. V lost 1 base and J lost 9, with 9 bases in between.

The chain is built from TRBV5-1 and TRBJ1-3; the D is unclear. V was pared by 0 bases and J by 2 bases, with 9 bases between. Germline V CDR1 and CDR2: SGHRS, YFSETQ. This CDR3 is built from 15 residues. Written as DNA, the CDR3 is TGCGCCAGCAGCTTGGCCGAGGGTGCTGGAAACACCATATATTTT. Its protein is CASSLAEGAGNTIYF.

This chain uses TRBV10-1 with TRBJ1-1, with D perhaps TRBD1 (6 bases). Deletions cut 0 bases from V and 4 bases from J, with 21 bases between. The germline V gene encodes CDR1 WNHNN and CDR2 SYGVQD (reference sequence). CDR3 length equals 18 residues. CDR3 bases: TGCGCCAGCAGTGAGTCCCCCGGGCAGGGGAGTTCTGGCACTGAAGCTTTCTTT. As protein: CASSESPGQGSSGTEAFF.

The V and J genes are TRBV5-6 and TRBJ2-5; TRBD2 aligns across 8 bases. The CDR3 extends over 15 amino acids. V dropped 5 bases and J dropped 3; count of bases not matched to a gene: 9. Germline V gives CDR1 SGHDT, CDR2 YYEEEE. In DNA, the CDR3 is TGTGCCAGCAGATGGGGTAGCGGGGAAAAAGAGACCCAGTACTTC. Encoded protein: CASRWGSGEKETQYF. Looking up the rest from reference TRBV5-6 and TRBJ2-5 gives the full variable domain: DAGVTQSPTHLIKTRGQQVTLRCSPKSGHDTVSWYQQALGQGPQFIFQYYEEEERQRGNFPDRFSGHQFPNYSSELNVNALLLGDSALYLCASRWGSGEKETQYFGPGTRLLVL.

This chain connects TRBV7-2 to TRBJ2-1; TRBD2 matches 9 bases. This CDR3 region has 16 residues. V lost 0 bases, J lost 2 bases, and 2 bases stayed unmatched. Germline V gives CDR1 SGHTA, CDR2 FQGNSA. The CDR3 loop reads CASSLAASGTYNEQFF. For the CDR3, the DNA is TGTGCCAGCAGCTTAGCCGCTAGCGGGACCTACAATGAGCAGTTCTTC.

The genes are TRBV11-1 and TRBJ2-2, with TRBD1 matching 7 bases. With 5 bases clipped from V and 0 bases from J, the junction kept 3 bases outside the gene matches. The V gene's germline CDR1 is SGHAT and CDR2 FQDESV (reference sequence). The CDR3 sequence is 15 residues long. CDR3 protein: CASSTDRANTGELFF. CDR3 DNA: TGTGCCAGCAGCACCGACAGGGCGAACACCGGGGAGCTGTTTTTT.

The sample holds one count of this clone. The chain has TRBV7-9 and TRBJ2-2; 7 nucleotides agree with TRBD1. This CDR3 comprises 15 residues. From germline, CDR1 is SEHNR and CDR2 FQNEAQ (reference sequence). V shed 4 bases and J 4 bases; nucleotides not matched to a gene: 6. The CDR3 spells CASSSDRLATGELFF. CDR3 bases: TGTGCCAGCAGCTCGGACAGGTTGGCCACCGGGGAGCTGTTTTTT.

The rearrangement joins TRBV19 to TRBJ1-1; D perhaps matches TRBD1 (6 bases). V was trimmed by 5 bases and J by 1 base, leaving 11 bases between them. This CDR3 contains 14 residues. Per germline, CDR1 LNHDA and CDR2 SQIVND (reference sequence). CDR3 amino acids: CASSPGHRNTEAFF. The CDR3 nucleotides are TGTGCCAGTAGTCCGGGACACCGGAACACTGAAGCTTTCTTT.

The chain has TRBV5-5 and TRBJ2-7, with TRBD1 matching 10 bases. J was trimmed by 6 bases and V by 0 bases; bases with no gene match: 3. The V gene's germline CDR1 is SGHKS and CDR2 YYEKEE (reference sequence). CDR3 size: 14 residues. The CDR3, as DNA: TGTGCCAGCAGCTTGGGACAGGGGGCGCCCGAGCAGTACTTC. Amino acids: CASSLGQGAPEQYF.